Presented here are 5 T cell receptor beta chains from one specimen sequenced in a study of blood T cell repertoires in COVID-19. Using immunoSEQ multiplex PCR, the repertoire was profiled, and TCRdb retains in-frame clones only, with some absent. Here the sample spans roughly 300,000 clones, approximately 85% being singletons. What was sequenced was peripheral blood. All receptors come from a human donor in a cohort sampled during active COVID-19.

J is TRBJ2-3 and V is TRBV15, with TRBD2 identical over 13 bases. J gave up 3 bases and V 3 bases, and 9 bases lay outside the gene matches. The CDR3 extends over 18 amino acids. Germline V lookup: CDR1 LNHNV, CDR2 YYDKDF (reference sequence). This chain's CDR3 is CATSSKPGLAGPTDTQYF. CDR3 in DNA: TGTGCCACCAGCAGTAAACCGGGACTAGCGGGGCCAACAGATACGCAGTATTTT.

CDR3 sequence (DNA): TGTGCCAGCAGCCAAGACTTTCTAGCGGGGGGTGTATACGAGCAGTACTTC. Translated, it gives CASSQDFLAGGVYEQYF. The chain employs TRBV3-1 (or the pseudogene TRBV3-2) and TRBJ2-7; 11 bases are shared with TRBD2. This CDR3 region has 17 residues. V dropped 0 bases and J dropped 4; count of bases not matched to a gene: 8. CDR1 and CDR2 (germline): LGHDT, YNNKEL (reference sequence).

This sequence joins TRBV14 and TRBJ2-1; TRBD1 matches at 7 bases. CDR1 and CDR2 from the germline V gene are SGHDN and FVKESK. CDR3 size: 16 residues. Losses at the gene ends were 4 bases for V and 0 bases for J; bases not matched to a gene: 6. The CDR3 coding sequence is TGTGCCAGCAGCCGCAGACGGGACAGCTCCTACAATGAGCAGTTCTTC. Translation: CASSRRRDSSYNEQFF.

Concerning this clone itself: A much more abundant neighbour one base away suggests this may be a read error. At the DNA level, this CDR3 is encoded by other sequences in the same sample as well. The V and J genes are TRBV5-1 and TRBJ2-1, with D perhaps TRBD1 (6 bases). Germline assignment: CDR1 SGHRS and CDR2 YFSETQ. The CDR3 is made up of 14 amino acids. V was shortened by 5 bases and J by 6 bases, with 15 bases between the two germline ends. The CDR3 nucleotides are TGCGCCAGCAGTCCTACCGGGACACTCAATGAGCAGTTCTTC. It is translated as CASSPTGTLNEQFF.

The chain is built from TRBV10-1 and TRBJ1-1; D is unclear. From germline, CDR1 is WNHNN and CDR2 SYGVQD (reference sequence). CDR3 length: 13 amino acids. Trimming stripped 6 bases from V and 2 bases from J, with 10 bases between. CDR3 region: CASSISLNTEAFF. The CDR3 bases are TGCGCCAGCAGCATCAGTTTAAACACTGAAGCTTTCTTT.